Sequencing of this T cell receptor (beta chain) was carried out in a study of CD8 T cells in ankylosing spondylitis. This clonotype occurred a few times. Its antigen remains unidentified. Germline-derived CDR1 and CDR2 are SGHNT and YYREEE (reference sequence). The CDR3 length is 16 residues. The ends were cut back, 6 bases at V and 0 bases at J, with 17 bases in the middle. The study, taken as a whole, reports: It appeared that ankylosing spondylitis blood was characterized by a TCR beta motif of under ten highly homologous variants. Disease-linked clones were CD8+ and relatively rare in peripheral blood. Reports say disease-linked clones showed up significantly more in matched ankylosing spondylitis synovial fluid.

Preparation of TCR beta libraries was done by quantitative 5'-RACE with molecular barcodes. TCRdb redid the calling of the 5' RACE reads with MiXCR, one entry per CDR3 protein. Here the sample spans around 300,000 distinct CDR3 sequences, roughly 14% being singletons. The source material was blood, either unsorted or a sorted T cell fraction (not recorded which). The rearrangement uses TRBV5-4 and TRBJ2-3; D remains ambiguous. This clonotype originated in a male donor with ankylosing spondylitis or in good health (not recorded which). CDR3 amino acids: CASTLGSKFSTDTQYF. For the CDR3, the DNA is TGTGCCAGCACCCTCGGGTCGAAGTTTAGCACAGATACGCAGTATTTT.